The 30 T cell receptor beta chains given below trace back to one sample, sequenced in a study of CD8+ T cells in alopecia areata. Treatment given: oral pan-JAK inhibitor, 5-10 mg twice daily. The sequencing template was cDNA reverse transcribed from extracted RNA. Repertoires were generated with immunoSEQ multiplex PCR, while TCRdb's copy carries only in-frame clones and drops some. The sample holds roughly 73,000 clones, 25% to 35% seen once. The sequencing used CD8+ T cells sorted from blood, collected at week 4, from a patient treated with tofacitinib. Every receptor here comes from a human donor with alopecia areata.

V usage is TRBV29-1 and J usage is TRBJ2-1; D unresolved. The germline V gene encodes CDR1 SQVTM and CDR2 ANQGSEA. CDR3 length: 14 amino acids. V dropped 1 base and J dropped 9 bases, with 16 bases sitting between them. The CDR3 DNA follows: TGCAGCGTTGAAGTTAGTAGTGGCGAGTTTGAGCAGTTCTTC. It codes for CSVEVSSGEFEQFF.

The chain has TRBV25-1 and TRBJ2-7; 8 bases agree with TRBD1. CDR3 size: 12 residues. V was clipped by 6 bases and J by 6 bases; unmatched bases: 4. Germline V lookup: CDR1 MGHDK, CDR2 SYGVNS. DNA for the CDR3: TGTGCCAGCAGGCAGGGGGCGGCCGAGCAGTACTTC. This translates into CASRQGAAEQYF.

This clone was counted a few times. This chain connects TRBV29-1 to TRBJ2-1, with TRBD2 matching 7 bases. From germline, CDR1 is SQVTM and CDR2 ANQGSEA. The CDR3 spans 11 residues. The V segment lost 5 bases and the J segment 5 bases; nucleotides outside the gene matches: 0. CDR3 DNA: TGCAGCGTTCTAGCGGACAATGAGCAGTTCTTC. This sequence encodes CSVLADNEQFF.

The genes are TRBV5-1 and TRBJ1-5; 8 positions match TRBD1. The CDR3 is 15 residues long. Per germline, CDR1 SGHRS and CDR2 YFSETQ. J was trimmed by 2 bases and V by 7 bases; bases with no gene match: 8. The CDR3: CASSVSGQGNQPQHF. CDR3 DNA: TGCGCCAGCTCTGTCTCGGGACAGGGCAATCAGCCCCAGCATTTT.

The rearrangement joins TRBV6-4 to TRBJ2-7, with 10 bases fitting TRBD2. The CDR3 runs to 15 residues. The junction had 3 bases not matched to a gene; V was cut back by 0 bases and J by 4 bases. The germline V gene encodes CDR1 MRHNA and CDR2 SNTAGT. The CDR3: CASSDSASGSYEQYF. In DNA, the CDR3 is TGTGCCAGCAGTGACTCGGCTAGCGGGAGTTACGAGCAGTACTTC.

The chain is built from TRBV23-1 and TRBJ1-5, with D unresolved. TRBV23-1 is noted as an ORF with a role that remains uncertain. Trimming removed 3 bases from V and 0 bases from J, with 18 bases in between. The CDR3 is 18 residues long. The CDR3 loop is CASSHPGLRRYSNQPQHF. The CDR3 DNA is TGCGCCAGCAGTCATCCCGGACTAAGACGGTATAGCAATCAGCCCCAGCATTTT.

V gene TRBV7-9 combines with J gene TRBJ2-7; no clear D. Trimming removed 4 bases at V and 9 bases at J, with 13 bases between. The CDR3 contains 12 residues. Germline CDR1 and CDR2: SEHNR and FQNEAQ (reference sequence). CDR3: CASSSPGGSQYF. The CDR3 DNA sequence: TGTGCCAGCAGCTCCCCCGGCGGCTCGCAGTACTTC.

This clone is a singleton in its sample. The CDR3 nucleotides are TGCAGCGTTAAACAGGAAGCCTATGGCTACACCTTC. This codes for CSVKQEAYGYTF. The V gene is TRBV29-1, the J gene TRBJ1-2, with D perhaps matching TRBD1 (5 bases). The CDR3 is 12 amino acids. Germline lookup yields CDR1 SQVTM and CDR2 ANQGSEA. Trimming left V 5 bases short and J 4 bases short, with 11 bases between.

This clone was seen only a few times. V usage is TRBV6-5 and J usage is TRBJ2-5; D is unclear. Trimming stripped 3 bases from V and 4 bases from J, with 12 bases between. Germline CDR1 and CDR2: MNHEY and SVGAGI. This CDR3 spans 14 amino acids. The CDR3 spells CASSYREFGETQYF. The CDR3 coding sequence is TGTGCCAGCAGTTATCGAGAGTTTGGAGAGACCCAGTACTTC.

This clone occurred a few times. J is TRBJ1-1 and V is TRBV9; the match to TRBD1 covers 8 bases. This CDR3 region has 14 residues. J lost 10 bases, V lost 0 bases, and 8 bases had no gene match. CDR1 is SGDLS, CDR2 YYNGEE, per germline. The CDR3 DNA is TGTGCCAGCAGCGTAGTATCGGACAGGGACGGAGCTTTCTTT. Its protein is CASSVVSDRDGAFF. The full variable domain, its missing parts supplied by reference TRBV9 and TRBJ1-1, is DSGVTQTPKHLITATGQRVTLRCSPRSGDLSVYWYQQSLDQGLQFLIQYYNGEERAKGNILERFSAQQFPDLHSELNLSSLELGDSALYFCASSVVSDRDGAFFGQGTRLTVV.

This clone has just a few counts. The chain is built from TRBV29-1 and TRBJ1-1; D is perhaps TRBD1 (6 bases). The CDR3 runs to 12 residues. V was trimmed by 3 bases and J by 6 bases, leaving 11 bases between them. Germline CDR1 is SQVTM and CDR2 is ANQGSEA. DNA for the CDR3: TGCAGCGTTGAGGCAGGGGCCGCTGAAGCTTTCTTT. Its protein is CSVEAGAAEAFF. Variable domain in full (rest from reference TRBV29-1 and TRBJ1-1): SAVISQKPSRDICQRGTSLTIQCQVDSQVTMMFWYRQQPGQSLTLIATANQGSEATYESGFVIDKFPISRPNLTFSTLTVSNMSPEDSSIYLCSVEAGAAEAFFGQGTRLTVV.

Only a few counts were recorded for this clone. The chain carries TRBV4-1 and TRBJ2-3, with D maybe TRBD1 (6 bases). Between the trimmed V and J ends, which lost 5 bases and 5 bases, there was a span of 20 bases. The CDR3 sequence is 16 residues long. Looked up from germline, CDR1 is MGHRA and CDR2 is YSYEKL. CDR3 sequence reads: CASSKKTTGPGDTQYF. In DNA form, the CDR3 reads TGCGCCAGCAGCAAAAAAACAACAGGGCCCGGAGATACGCAGTATTTT.

The chain links TRBV29-1 to TRBJ1-2; 9 nucleotides align to TRBD1. The germline V gene encodes CDR1 SQVTM and CDR2 ANQGSEA. This CDR3 is 15 amino acids long. Trimming took 2 bases from V and 4 from J; bases not matched to a gene: 8. CDR3 region: CSVELPDRGGYGYTF. As DNA, the CDR3 is TGCAGCGTTGAATTGCCGGACAGGGGTGGCTATGGCTACACCTTC.

To note about this clone: The junction does not match germline at one end; this may be a read error. The chain joins TRBV5-1 to TRBJ2-1; D may correspond to TRBD1 or TRBD2 (5 bases each). CDR1 SGHRS and CDR2 YFSETQ come from the germline V gene. The CDR3 loop spans 12 amino acids. CDR3 in amino acids: CASSSGPPEQFF. The CDR3 DNA is TGTGCCAGCAGCTCGGGGCCCCCAGAGCAGTTCTTC.

This clone was counted a few times. This chain joins TRBV27 and TRBJ2-5, with 7 bases identical to TRBD1. J lost 5 bases, V lost 4 bases, and 7 bases had no gene match. CDR3 size: 14 residues. CDR1 MNHEY and CDR2 SMNVEV come from the germline V gene (reference sequence). The CDR3 is CASSYRGTRETQYF. CDR3 DNA: TGTGCCAGCAGTTACAGGGGAACGCGGGAGACCCAGTACTTC.

This chain connects TRBV29-1 to TRBJ2-7, with D perhaps TRBD1 (6 bases). There are 16 residues in the CDR3. Germline CDR1 and CDR2: SQVTM and ANQGSEA. Trimming removed 6 bases from V and 5 bases from J, with 26 bases in between. The CDR3 DNA reads as TGCAGCGTCGCACCACATACTTGGGAAGGGACAAACGAGCAGTACTTC. As protein: CSVAPHTWEGTNEQYF.

The chain employs TRBV20-1 and TRBJ2-5; no definite D call. The germline V gene has CDR1 DFQATT and CDR2 SNEGSKA (reference sequence). Deletions cut 4 bases from V and 3 bases from J, with 3 bases between. CDR3 length: 10 amino acids. Here the CDR3 reads CSATEETQYF. In DNA form, the CDR3 reads TGCAGTGCTACCGAAGAGACCCAGTACTTC.

This clone came up many times. The genes are TRBV5-6 and TRBJ1-1; D is uncertain. This CDR3 has 13 amino acids. In germline, CDR1 is SGHDT, CDR2 YYEEEE. Trimming cost V 1 base and J 3 bases, with 7 bases left between them. The CDR3 protein is CASSLSRDTEAFF. CDR3 nucleotide sequence: TGTGCCAGCAGCTTGTCGCGGGACACTGAAGCTTTCTTT.

V usage is TRBV29-1 and J usage is TRBJ2-7; TRBD2 agrees at 12 bases. This CDR3 region has 16 residues. Looked up from germline, CDR1 is SQVTM and CDR2 is ANQGSEA. With V trimmed by 6 bases and J by 3 bases, 12 bases remained unmatched. CDR3 loop: CSVGGLAGLPIYEQYF. The CDR3 nucleotides are TGCAGCGTAGGAGGACTAGCGGGGCTACCCATCTACGAGCAGTACTTC.

The chain's CDR3 is CSVQEPGTANYGYTF. The CDR3 nucleotides are TGCAGCGTCCAAGAACCCGGGACAGCTAACTATGGCTACACCTTC. The rearrangement joins TRBV29-1 to TRBJ1-2, with 7 positions matching TRBD1. The CDR3 totals 15 residues. Germline-derived CDR1 and CDR2 are SQVTM and ANQGSEA. With 6 bases clipped from V and 0 bases from J, the junction kept 10 bases outside the gene matches.

V is TRBV29-1 and J is TRBJ2-3; D is possibly TRBD2 (6 bases). This CDR3 is built from 13 residues. CDR1 and CDR2 (germline): SQVTM, ANQGSEA. Trimming stripped 4 bases from V and 1 base from J, with 9 bases between. The CDR3 nucleotides are TGCAGCGTTGTGCGGGAACGCACAGATACGCAGTATTTT. Protein: CSVVRERTDTQYF.

This clone has only a few counts. The rearrangement links TRBV4-3 to TRBJ1-5; 7 positions match TRBD1. In germline, CDR1 is LGHNA, CDR2 YSLEER. Trimming took 2 bases from V and 3 from J; bases not matched to a gene: 4. The CDR3 has 15 amino acids. In nucleotides, the CDR3 is TGCGCCAGCAGCCAACGACAGGGTCACAATCAGCCCCAGCATTTT. Translation: CASSQRQGHNQPQHF.

V gene TRBV29-1 combines with J gene TRBJ2-3; the D gene is possibly TRBD2 (6 bases). CDR1 is SQVTM, CDR2 ANQGSEA, per germline. Deletions cut 4 bases from V and 0 bases from J, with 20 bases between. The CDR3 totals 17 residues. Here the CDR3 reads CSVGFPGLRPSTDTQYF. The CDR3 region has the DNA TGCAGCGTTGGGTTCCCGGGACTCCGCCCGAGCACAGATACGCAGTATTTT.

The rearrangement joins TRBV29-1 to TRBJ1-4; D not certain. The germline V gene has CDR1 SQVTM and CDR2 ANQGSEA. The CDR3 sequence is 14 residues long. Trimming took off 4 bases at V and 8 bases at J, with 17 bases between the two ends. The CDR3 DNA reads as TGCAGCGTTGTTTGGGGAGACACCCTCGAAAAACTGTTTTTT. Residues: CSVVWGDTLEKLFF.

This clone has more than one count but fewer than ten. The chain carries TRBV4-1 and TRBJ2-2; 10 bases agree with TRBD2. The CDR3 length is 18 residues. V lost 0 bases to trimming and J lost 3 bases; unmatched junction nucleotides: 7. Germline V lookup: CDR1 MGHRA, CDR2 YSYEKL. CDR3: CASSQDRLAGADTGELFF. The CDR3 bases are TGCGCCAGCAGCCAAGATCGTCTAGCGGGAGCGGACACCGGGGAGCTGTTTTTT.

The chain employs TRBV25-1 and TRBJ1-2; TRBD1 matches at 11 bases. The CDR3 is 14 amino acids. Germline CDR1 reads MGHDK; CDR2 reads SYGVNS. V gave up 5 bases and J gave up 8 bases; unmatched junction bases: 7. CDR3 DNA: TGTGCCAGCAGTTTCGGGACAGGGGGTTTAGGCTACACCTTC. Protein sequence: CASSFGTGGLGYTF.

The V call is TRBV29-1, the J call TRBJ2-3, with D hard to call. V was cut by 8 bases and J by 6 bases, with 9 bases left in between. CDR1 is SQVTM, CDR2 ANQGSEA, per germline. The CDR3 is 10 amino acids. The DNA for the CDR3 is TGCAGCCCCTCCGGGGATACGCAGTATTTT. It specifies CSPSGDTQYF.

The chain carries TRBV29-1 and TRBJ2-2; 9 nucleotides match TRBD1. J gave up 3 bases and V 2 bases, and 1 base lay outside the gene matches. Looked up from germline, CDR1 is SQVTM and CDR2 is ANQGSEA. The CDR3 runs to 14 residues. The CDR3 nucleotides are TGCAGCGTTGAAAGGACAGGGGACACCGGGGAGCTGTTTTTT. It encodes CSVERTGDTGELFF.

The chain is built from TRBV29-1 and TRBJ2-5; TRBD2 matches 9 bases. Per germline, CDR1 SQVTM and CDR2 ANQGSEA. This CDR3 contains 15 residues. The V segment lost 1 base and the J segment 4 bases; nucleotides outside the gene matches: 7. CDR3 nucleotides: TGCAGCGTTGAAGGGCTAGCGGGACCTTCAGAGACCCAGTACTTC. Translated, it gives CSVEGLAGPSETQYF.

Note on this clone: This sample also contains other DNA sequences that code for the same CDR3. The chain uses TRBV29-1 and TRBJ2-5; D unresolved. The CDR3 length is 10 residues. Germline V gene sequence: CDR1 SQVTM, CDR2 ANQGSEA. Between the trimmed V and J ends, which lost 6 bases and 5 bases, there was a span of 7 bases. CDR3 DNA sequence: TGCAGCGTACAATTGGAGACCCAGTACTTC. This sequence encodes CSVQLETQYF. The whole variable domain, filled in from reference TRBV29-1 and TRBJ2-5, reads SAVISQKPSRDICQRGTSLTIQCQVDSQVTMMFWYRQQPGQSLTLIATANQGSEATYESGFVIDKFPISRPNLTFSTLTVSNMSPEDSSIYLCSVQLETQYFGPGTRLLVL.